Below are 11 T cell receptor beta chains sequenced from a single sample in a study of T cell responses to AZD1222 COVID-19 vaccine (dated by TCRdb to the early 2020s). The intended sense of this specimen's time point label: about 28 days (+/-7) after the second vaccine dose. The receptor library was made with the immunoSEQ multiplex PCR assay. The table comes from immuneACCESS by way of TCRdb, which keeps in-frame sequences with V and J called. Part of the clones is missing from these tables; in studies checked, under half for an unresolved V gene and the rest for unknown reasons. The sample table holds 180,000 or so clones, of which 90% to 95% were seen once. The ten largest clonotypes hold under 2% of the sample. The sample consisted of peripheral blood, taken 28 days after the second AZD1222 dose. These receptors were taken from an adult who received the AZD1222 COVID-19 vaccine.

This chain uses TRBV7-3 with TRBJ2-1; 8 positions match TRBD2. Germline assignment: CDR1 SGHTA and CDR2 FQGTGA. CDR3 size: 16 residues. V dropped 6 bases and J dropped 0; count of bases not matched to a gene: 7. In nucleotides, the CDR3 is TGTGCCAGCAGGTCAAGTACTAGCGGCTCCTACAATGAGCAGTTCTTC. Protein product: CASRSSTSGSYNEQFF. The full variable domain, with the rest looked up from reference TRBV7-3 and TRBJ2-1, is GAGVSQTPSNKVTEKGKYVELRCDPISGHTALYWYRQSLGQGPEFLIYFQGTGAADDSGLPNDRFFAVRPEGSVSTLKIQRTERGDSAVYLCASRSSTSGSYNEQFFGPGTRLTVL.

This clone appeared once. This rearrangement joins TRBV19 to TRBJ1-4; the D gene is possibly TRBD1 (5 bases). Germline V gene sequence: CDR1 LNHDA, CDR2 SQIVND (reference sequence). The CDR3 totals 15 residues. The ends were cut back, 3 bases at V and 8 bases at J, with 16 bases in the middle. CDR3 nucleotide sequence: TGTGCCAGTAGTATGGTTCGAGGGGAGGAGGAAAAACTGTTTTTT. Protein product: CASSMVRGEEEKLFF.

This clone was counted between two and nine times. The gene calls are TRBV9 and TRBJ1-1; D gene uncertain. The CDR3 sequence is 15 residues long. Germline values: CDR1 SGDLS, CDR2 YYNGEE. Trimming cost V 0 bases and J 5 bases, with 14 bases left between them. Here the CDR3 reads CASSVGSRSGTEAFF. CDR3 nucleotides: TGTGCCAGCAGCGTAGGTTCTAGATCGGGGACTGAAGCTTTCTTT.

For this clone: The junction differs from germline at one of its ends, possibly a read error. DNA of the CDR3: TGTGCCAGCAGTCAAGGGACGCGGAACACTGAAGCTTTCTTT. It is translated as CASSQGTRNTEAFF. The chain has TRBV3-1 (or the pseudogene TRBV3-2) and TRBJ1-1; D possibly corresponds to TRBD1 (5 bases). The CDR3 contains 14 residues. Germline lookup yields CDR1 LGHDT and CDR2 YNNKEL (reference sequence).

The chain combines TRBV4-1 with TRBJ2-2; 9 bases map to TRBD2. V lost 2 bases to trimming and J lost 6 bases; unmatched junction nucleotides: 7. The CDR3 is made up of 16 amino acids. Germline V lookup: CDR1 MGHRA, CDR2 YSYEKL. This CDR3 reads CASSQKAGGVSGELFF. CDR3 DNA sequence: TGCGCCAGCAGCCAAAAGGCGGGAGGGGTTTCCGGGGAGCTGTTTTTT.

The V and J genes are TRBV7-2 and TRBJ1-2, with a weak D call TRBD1 (5 bases). V was clipped by 5 bases and J by 6 bases, with 16 bases between them. The germline V gene has CDR1 SGHTA and CDR2 FQGNSA. The CDR3 totals 14 residues. The CDR3 sequence is CASSALQGRDGYTF. In nucleotides, the CDR3 is TGTGCCAGCAGCGCGTTGCAGGGACGTGATGGCTACACCTTC.

V usage is TRBV19 and J usage is TRBJ1-1; TRBD1 agrees at 8 bases. V lost 4 bases and J lost 8; bases outside the gene matches: 6. Looked up from germline, CDR1 is LNHDA and CDR2 is SQIVND (reference sequence). The length of the CDR3 is 13 residues. The CDR3 sequence is CASSTMDREEAFF. In DNA, the CDR3 is TGTGCCAGTAGTACTATGGACAGGGAGGAAGCTTTCTTT.

The chain links TRBV6-5 to TRBJ1-1; D remains ambiguous. V shed 0 bases and J shed 6 bases, with 11 bases lying between them. Germline CDR1 and CDR2: MNHEY and SVGAGI. The CDR3 contains 14 residues. CDR3 nucleotide sequence: TGTGCCAGCAGTTACTCTAACCGAAACCCTGAAGCTTTCTTT. This encodes CASSYSNRNPEAFF.

The rearrangement links TRBV27 to TRBJ2-7; 7 nucleotides agree with TRBD1. The CDR3 sequence is 13 residues long. Germline CDR1 is MNHEY and CDR2 is SMNVEV (reference sequence). V was pared by 8 bases and J by 2 bases, with 6 bases of the junction left unmatched. The CDR3 reads CASGLGQTYEQYF. CDR3 sequence (DNA): TGTGCCAGCGGACTGGGACAGACCTACGAGCAGTACTTC.

The rearrangement uses TRBV9 and TRBJ1-2; D is undetermined. The germline CDR1 and CDR2 sequences are SGDLS and YYNGEE. The CDR3 length is 13 residues. Trimming took 0 bases from V and 8 from J, leaving 11 bases between them. CDR3 protein: CASSVDERGGYTF. The CDR3 DNA sequence: TGTGCCAGCAGCGTAGATGAAAGAGGCGGCTACACCTTC.

The chain employs TRBV5-1 and TRBJ2-7, with 12 bases aligning to TRBD2. Trimming removed 0 bases from V and 2 bases from J; junction bases left unmatched: 0. This CDR3 contains 15 residues. Per germline, CDR1 SGHRS and CDR2 YFSETQ. The CDR3 region has the DNA TGCGCCAGCAGCTTGGGACTAGCGGGGGCCTACGAGCAGTACTTC. This translates into CASSLGLAGAYEQYF.